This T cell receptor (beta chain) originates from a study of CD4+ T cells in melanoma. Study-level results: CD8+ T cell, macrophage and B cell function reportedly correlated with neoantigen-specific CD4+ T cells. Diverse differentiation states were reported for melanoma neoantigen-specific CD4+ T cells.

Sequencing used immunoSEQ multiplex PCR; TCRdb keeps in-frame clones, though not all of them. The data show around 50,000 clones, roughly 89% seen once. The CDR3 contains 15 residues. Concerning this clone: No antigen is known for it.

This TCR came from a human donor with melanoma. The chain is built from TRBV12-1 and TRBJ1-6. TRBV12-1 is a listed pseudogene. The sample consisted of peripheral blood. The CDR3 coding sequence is TGTGCCAGCAGCTTTGCGGGGGAATACAATTCACCCCTCCACTTT. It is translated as CASSFAGEYNSPLHF.